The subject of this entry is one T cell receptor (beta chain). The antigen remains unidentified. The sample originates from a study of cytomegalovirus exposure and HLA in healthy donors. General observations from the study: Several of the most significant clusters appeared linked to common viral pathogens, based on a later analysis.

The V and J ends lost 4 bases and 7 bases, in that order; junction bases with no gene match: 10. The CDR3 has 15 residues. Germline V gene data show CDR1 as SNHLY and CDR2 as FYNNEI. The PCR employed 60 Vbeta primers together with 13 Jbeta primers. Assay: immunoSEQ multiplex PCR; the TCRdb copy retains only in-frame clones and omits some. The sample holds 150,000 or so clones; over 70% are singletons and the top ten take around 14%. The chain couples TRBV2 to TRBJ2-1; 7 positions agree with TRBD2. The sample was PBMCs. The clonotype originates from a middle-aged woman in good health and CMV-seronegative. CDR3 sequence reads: CASSVSGRALNEQFF. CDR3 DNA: TGTGCCAGCAGTGTTTCGGGGAGGGCCTTGAATGAGCAGTTCTTC.